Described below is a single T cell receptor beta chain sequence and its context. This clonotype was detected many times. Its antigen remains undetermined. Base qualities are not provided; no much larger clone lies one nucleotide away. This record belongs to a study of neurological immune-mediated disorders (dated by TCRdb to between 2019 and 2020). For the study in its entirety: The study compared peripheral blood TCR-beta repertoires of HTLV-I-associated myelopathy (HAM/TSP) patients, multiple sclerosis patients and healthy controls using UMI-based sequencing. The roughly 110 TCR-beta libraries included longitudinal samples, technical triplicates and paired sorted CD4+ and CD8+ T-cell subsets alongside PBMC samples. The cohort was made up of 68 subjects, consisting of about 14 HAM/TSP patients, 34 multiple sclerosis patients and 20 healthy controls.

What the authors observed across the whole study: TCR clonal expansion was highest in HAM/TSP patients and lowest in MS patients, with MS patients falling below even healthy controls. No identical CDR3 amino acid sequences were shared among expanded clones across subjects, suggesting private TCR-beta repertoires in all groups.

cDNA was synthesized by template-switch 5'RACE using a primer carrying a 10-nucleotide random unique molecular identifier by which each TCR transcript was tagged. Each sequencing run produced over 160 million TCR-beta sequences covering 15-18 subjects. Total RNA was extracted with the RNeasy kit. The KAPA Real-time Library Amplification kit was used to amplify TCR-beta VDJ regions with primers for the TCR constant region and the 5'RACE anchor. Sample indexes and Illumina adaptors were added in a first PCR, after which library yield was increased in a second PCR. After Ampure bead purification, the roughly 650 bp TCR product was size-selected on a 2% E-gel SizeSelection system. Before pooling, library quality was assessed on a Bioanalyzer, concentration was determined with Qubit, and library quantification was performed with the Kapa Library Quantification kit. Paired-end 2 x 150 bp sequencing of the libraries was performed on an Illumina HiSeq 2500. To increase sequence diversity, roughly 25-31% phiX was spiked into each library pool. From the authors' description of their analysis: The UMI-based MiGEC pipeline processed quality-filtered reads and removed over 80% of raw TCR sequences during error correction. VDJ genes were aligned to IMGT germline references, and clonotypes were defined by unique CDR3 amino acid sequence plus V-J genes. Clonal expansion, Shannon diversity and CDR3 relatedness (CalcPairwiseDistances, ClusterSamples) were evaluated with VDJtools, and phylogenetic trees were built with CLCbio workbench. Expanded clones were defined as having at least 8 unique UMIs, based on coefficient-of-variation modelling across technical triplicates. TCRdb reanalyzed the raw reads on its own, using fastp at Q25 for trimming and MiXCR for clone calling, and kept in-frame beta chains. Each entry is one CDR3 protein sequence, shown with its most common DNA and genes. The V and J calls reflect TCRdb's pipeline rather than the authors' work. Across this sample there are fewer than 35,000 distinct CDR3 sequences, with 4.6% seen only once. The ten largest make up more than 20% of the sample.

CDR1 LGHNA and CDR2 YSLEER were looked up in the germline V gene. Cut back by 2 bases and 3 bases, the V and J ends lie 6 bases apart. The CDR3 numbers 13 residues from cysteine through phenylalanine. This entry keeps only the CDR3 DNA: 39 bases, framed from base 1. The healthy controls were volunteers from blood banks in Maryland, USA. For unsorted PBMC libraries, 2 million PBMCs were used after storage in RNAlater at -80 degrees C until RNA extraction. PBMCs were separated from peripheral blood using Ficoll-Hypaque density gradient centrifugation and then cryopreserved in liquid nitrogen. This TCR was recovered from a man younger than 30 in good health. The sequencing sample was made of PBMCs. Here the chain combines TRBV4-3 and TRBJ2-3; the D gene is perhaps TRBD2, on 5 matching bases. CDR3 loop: CASSQRGTDTQYF. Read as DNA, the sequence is TGCGCCAGCAGCCAACGAGGGACAGATACGCAGTATTTT.